A selection of T cell receptor beta chains follows, all from one sample in a study of cytomegalovirus exposure and HLA in healthy donors. Sequencing used immunoSEQ multiplex PCR; TCRdb keeps in-frame clones, though not all of them. The sample lists fewer than 130,000 clones; more than 60% were seen once. The sample taken for sequencing was PBMCs. These receptors all come from a female donor in good health and CMV-seropositive. CDR3s include the opening cysteine and the closing phenylalanine or tryptophan. Not all rows give a size; the values are once, few, many and, for expanded clones, a class.

TRBV5-1	.	TRBJ1-1	CASSLGATGNTEAFF
TRBV19	.	TRBJ1-5	CASSPPGTPRSYQPQHF
TRBV27	.	TRBJ1-2	CASWGTANYGYTF
TRBV18	.	TRBJ1-2	CASSPAAGGDVGGYTF
TRBV7-2	.	TRBJ2-1	CASSLRMKLLAGYNEQFF
TRBV30	.	TRBJ1-2	CAWSTGGIDTF
TRBV18	.	TRBJ1-1	CASSPDRLNAEAFF
TRBV19	.	TRBJ1-4	CASSIYVTGGGEKLFF
TRBV6-1	few	TRBJ1-6	CASSEGTGGSPLHF
TRBV5-6	.	TRBJ2-7	CASSPFDRGYEQYF
TRBV30	.	TRBJ2-1	CAWSRTLANEQFF
TRBV2	.	TRBJ1-1	CATKSERDRNTEAFF
TRBV28	.	TRBJ2-7	CASSSPPGFSGSSYEQYF
TRBV4-2	few	TRBJ1-5	CASSQSGQYGPQHF
TRBV6-1	.	TRBJ2-1	CASSENPAPGHRNEQFF
TRBV18	.	TRBJ1-1	CASSLNPYGDTEAFF
TRBV29-1	.	TRBJ1-5	CSARTGDQPQHF
TRBV7-9	.	TRBJ2-2	CASSPGLRLTGELFF
TRBV6-4	.	TRBJ1-3	CACHDRGYGNTIYF
TRBV5-1	.	TRBJ2-7	CASSSTGIVNEQYF
TRBV25-1	.	TRBJ2-1	CASSTPPLRGGHNEQFF
TRBV18	.	TRBJ2-7	CASSPDRGKAQGVSEQYF
TRBV5-1	.	TRBJ2-2	CASRKGQTAITNTGELFF
TRBV4-2	.	TRBJ2-1	CASSQFTGHNEQFF
TRBV6-1	.	TRBJ1-5	CASSEGQRQPQHF
TRBV2	.	TRBJ2-7	CASSRTVSLSYEQYF
TRBV6-1	.	TRBJ1-5	CASRLGREGNQPQHF
TRBV5-1	.	TRBJ1-4	CASSSTAFNEKLFF
TRBV4-3	.	TRBJ2-1	CASSQDMAWEQFF
TRBV28	few	TRBJ2-7	CASLAGPPSYEQYF
TRBV5-4	.	TRBJ2-3	CASRETSGGAHSTDTQYF
TRBV5-1	.	TRBJ1-4	CASSRQGSTNEKLFF
TRBV5-1	.	TRBJ1-4	CASSPDREFEKLFF
TRBV5-4	.	TRBJ2-1	CASRFKREDYNEQFF
TRBV7-2	.	TRBJ2-3	CASSPDRVSTDTQYF
TRBV11-2	.	TRBJ1-1	CASSLWGGENTEAFF
TRBV10-3	.	TRBJ1-3	CAISAGGLSGNTIYF
TRBV7-9	once	TRBJ1-1	CASSTGTAGPEAFF
TRBV2	few	TRBJ1-4	CASNNRVNEKLFF
TRBV2	.	TRBJ1-1	CASSVGRMRTEAFF
TRBV15	.	TRBJ1-5	CATSRDFGERIANQPQHF
TRBV11-2	once	TRBJ2-1	CASSSTPGQNNEQFF
TRBV28	.	TRBJ2-5	CASGTGGTQYF
TRBV5-5	.	TRBJ2-1	CASSLAWGRGGYNEQFF